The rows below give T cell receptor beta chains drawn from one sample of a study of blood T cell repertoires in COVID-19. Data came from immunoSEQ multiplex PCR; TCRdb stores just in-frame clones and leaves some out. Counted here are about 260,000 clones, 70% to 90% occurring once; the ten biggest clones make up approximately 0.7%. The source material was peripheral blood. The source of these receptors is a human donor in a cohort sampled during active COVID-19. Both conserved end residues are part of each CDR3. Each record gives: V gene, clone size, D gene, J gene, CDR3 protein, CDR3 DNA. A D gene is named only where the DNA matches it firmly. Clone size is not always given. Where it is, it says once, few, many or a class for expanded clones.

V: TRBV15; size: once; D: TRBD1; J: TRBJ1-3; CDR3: CATSRPEDRAEGNTIYF; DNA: TGTGCCACCAGCAGACCTGAGGACAGGGCTGAAGGAAACACCATATATTTT
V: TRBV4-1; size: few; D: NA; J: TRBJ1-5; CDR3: CASSQVSQGFQPQHF; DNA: TGCGCCAGCAGCCAGGTTTCACAGGGATTTCAGCCCCAGCATTTT
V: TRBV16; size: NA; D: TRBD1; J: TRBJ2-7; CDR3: CASSSWGTGYYEQYF; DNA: TGTGCCAGCAGTTCGTGGGGGACAGGGTACTACGAGCAGTACTTC
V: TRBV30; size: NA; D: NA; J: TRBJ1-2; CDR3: CAYAGRGDNGYTF; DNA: TGTGCCTACGCGGGGAGGGGAGATAATGGCTACACCTTC
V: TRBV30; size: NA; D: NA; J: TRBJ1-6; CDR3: CALGEGLGSPLHF; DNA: TGTGCTCTTGGGGAGGGGCTCGGTTCACCCCTCCACTTT
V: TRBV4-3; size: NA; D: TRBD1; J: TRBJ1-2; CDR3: CASSQDHRGRYYGYTF; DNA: TGCGCCAGCAGCCAAGATCACAGGGGGAGGTACTATGGCTACACCTTC
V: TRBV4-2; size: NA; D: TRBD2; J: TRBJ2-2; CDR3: CASSRPQRGGPTGELFF; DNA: TGTGCCAGCAGCCGACCTCAGAGGGGAGGGCCGACCGGGGAGCTGTTTTTT
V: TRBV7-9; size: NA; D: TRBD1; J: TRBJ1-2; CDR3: CASSRGQGDGYTF; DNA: TGTGCCAGCAGCAGGGGACAGGGTGACGGCTACACCTTC
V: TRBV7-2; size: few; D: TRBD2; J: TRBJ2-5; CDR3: CASSPLRTSGRARETQYF; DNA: TGTGCCAGCAGCCCCCTCCGGACTAGCGGGAGGGCGAGGGAGACCCAGTACTTC
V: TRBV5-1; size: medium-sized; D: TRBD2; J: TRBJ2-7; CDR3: CASSRTSGGSDEQYF; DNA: TGCGCCAGCAGCCGAACTAGCGGGGGGTCCGACGAGCAGTACTTC
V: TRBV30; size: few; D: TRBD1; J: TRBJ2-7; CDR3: CAWSTGQGPGEQYF; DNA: TGTGCCTGGAGTACGGGACAGGGACCTGGGGAGCAGTACTTC
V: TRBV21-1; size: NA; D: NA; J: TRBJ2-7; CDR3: CASSKVVSPGLAGIASYEQYF; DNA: TGTGCCAGCAGCAAAGTGGTTTCTCCGGGACTAGCGGGTATCGCATCCTACGAGCAGTACTTC
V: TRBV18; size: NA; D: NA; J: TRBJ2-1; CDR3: CASSQEQFYNEQFF; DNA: TGTGCCAGCTCACAGGAACAGTTCTACAATGAGCAGTTCTTC
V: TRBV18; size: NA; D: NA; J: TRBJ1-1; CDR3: CASSPSGGVVAFF; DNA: TGTGCCAGCTCGCCCTCGGGGGGGGTAGTAGCTTTCTTT
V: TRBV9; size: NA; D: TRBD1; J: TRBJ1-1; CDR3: CASSVVGTENTEAFF; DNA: TGTGCCAGCAGCGTAGTCGGGACAGAGAACACTGAAGCTTTCTTT
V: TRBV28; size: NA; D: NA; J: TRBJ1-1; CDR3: CASSLGVTNTEAFF; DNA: TGTGCCAGCAGTCTCGGGGTAACAAACACTGAAGCTTTCTTT
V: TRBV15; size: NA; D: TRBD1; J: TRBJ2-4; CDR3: CATTGTGDVKNIQYF; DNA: TGTGCCACGACCGGGACAGGGGACGTTAAAAACATTCAGTACTTC
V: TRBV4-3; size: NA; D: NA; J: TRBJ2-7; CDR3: CASSQEGGYEQYF; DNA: TGCGCCAGCAGCCAAGAAGGGGGCTACGAGCAGTACTTC
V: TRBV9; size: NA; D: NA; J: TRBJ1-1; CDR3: CASSAQPGKNTEAFF; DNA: TGTGCCAGCAGCGCCCAGCCGGGGAAGAACACTGAAGCTTTCTTT
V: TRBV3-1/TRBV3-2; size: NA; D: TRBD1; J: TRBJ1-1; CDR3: CASSSWTGGDTEAFF; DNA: TGTGCCAGCAGCTCCTGGACAGGGGGGGACACTGAAGCTTTCTTT
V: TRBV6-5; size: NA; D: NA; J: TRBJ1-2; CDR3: CASREAINYGYTF; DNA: TGTGCCAGTCGTGAGGCTATAAACTATGGCTACACCTTC
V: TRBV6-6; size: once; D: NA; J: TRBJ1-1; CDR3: CASSYTPPDYTEAFF; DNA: TGTGCCAGCAGTTACACCCCACCAGACTACACTGAAGCTTTCTTT
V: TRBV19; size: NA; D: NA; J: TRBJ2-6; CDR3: CASSSNGANVLTF; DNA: TGTGCCAGTAGTAGTAATGGGGCCAACGTCCTGACTTTC
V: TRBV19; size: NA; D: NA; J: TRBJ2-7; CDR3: CASSISRKGVSYEQYF; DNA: TGTGCCAGTAGTATCAGTAGGAAGGGGGTCTCCTACGAGCAGTACTTC
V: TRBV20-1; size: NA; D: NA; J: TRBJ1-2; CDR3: CSGVREGNNYF; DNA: TGCAGTGGGGTCAGAGAGGGAAATAACTACTTC
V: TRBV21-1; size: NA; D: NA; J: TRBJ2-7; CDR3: CASSTHRDEQYF; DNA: TGTGCCAGCAGCACCCACAGGGACGAGCAGTACTTC
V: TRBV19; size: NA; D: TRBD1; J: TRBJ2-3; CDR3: CASRLGTGGADTQYF; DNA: TGTGCCAGTAGGCTCGGTACAGGGGGCGCAGATACGCAGTATTTT
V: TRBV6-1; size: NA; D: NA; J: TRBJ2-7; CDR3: CASSEASIPYEQYF; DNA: TGTGCCAGCAGTGAAGCTAGTATACCCTACGAGCAGTACTTC
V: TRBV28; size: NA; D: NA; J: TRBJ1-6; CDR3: CASTLQDSPLHF; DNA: TGTGCCAGCACCTTACAGGATTCACCCCTCCACTTT
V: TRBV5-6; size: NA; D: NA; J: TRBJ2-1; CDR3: CASSLYIRGHEQFF; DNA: TGTGCCAGCAGCCTTTATATAAGGGGCCATGAGCAGTTCTTC
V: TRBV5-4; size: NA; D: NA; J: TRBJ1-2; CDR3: CASSPYMGSRDVTNYGYTF; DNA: TGTGCCAGCAGCCCATACATGGGGTCGCGGGACGTGACTAACTATGGCTACACCTTC
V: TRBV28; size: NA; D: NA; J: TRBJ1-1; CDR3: CASRTNTEAFF; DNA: TGTGCCAGCAGGACAAACACTGAAGCTTTCTTT
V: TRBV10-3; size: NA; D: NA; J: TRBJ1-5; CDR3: CAISDRNSNQPQHF; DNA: TGTGCCATCAGTGACAGGAATAGCAATCAGCCCCAGCATTTT
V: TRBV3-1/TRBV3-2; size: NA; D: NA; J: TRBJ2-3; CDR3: CASSPRWPDTQYF; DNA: TGTGCCAGCAGCCCCCGATGGCCGGATACGCAGTATTTT
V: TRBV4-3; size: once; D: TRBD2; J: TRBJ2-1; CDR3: CASSQGLASYNEQFF; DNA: TGCGCCAGCAGCCAAGGACTAGCCTCCTACAATGAGCAGTTCTTC
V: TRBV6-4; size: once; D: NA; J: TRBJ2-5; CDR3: CASALDPGRTQYF; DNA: TGTGCCAGCGCTCTCGACCCTGGGAGGACCCAGTACTTC
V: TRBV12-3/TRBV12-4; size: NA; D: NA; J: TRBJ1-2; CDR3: CASSTKTWGYTF; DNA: TGTGCCAGCAGTACCAAGACATGGGGCTACACCTTC
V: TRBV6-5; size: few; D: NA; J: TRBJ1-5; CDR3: CASNAGLGNQPQHF; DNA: TGTGCCAGCAACGCAGGACTGGGCAATCAGCCCCAGCATTTT
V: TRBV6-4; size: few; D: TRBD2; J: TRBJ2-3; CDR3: CASSSTSGSTDTQYF; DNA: TGTGCCAGCAGTTCCACTAGCGGGAGCACAGATACGCAGTATTTT
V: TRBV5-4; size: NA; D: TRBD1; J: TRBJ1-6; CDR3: CASSPGTANNSPLHF; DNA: TGTGCCAGCAGCCCCGGGACAGCCAATAATTCACCCCTCCACTTT
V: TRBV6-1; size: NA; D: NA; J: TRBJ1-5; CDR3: CASSDPGAQHF; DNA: TGTGCCAGCAGTGACCCAGGGGCCCAGCATTTT
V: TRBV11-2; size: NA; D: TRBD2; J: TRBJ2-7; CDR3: CASSPSAGDGEQYF; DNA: TGTGCCAGCAGCCCGTCTGCGGGGGATGGAGAGCAGTACTTC
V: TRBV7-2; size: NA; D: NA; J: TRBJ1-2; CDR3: CASSSDRTGYTF; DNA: TGTGCCAGCAGCTCGGACCGGACAGGCTACACCTTC
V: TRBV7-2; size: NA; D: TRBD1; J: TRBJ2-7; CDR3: CASSLATGGPYLYEQYF; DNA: TGTGCCAGCAGCTTAGCAACAGGGGGGCCCTATCTCTACGAGCAGTACTTC
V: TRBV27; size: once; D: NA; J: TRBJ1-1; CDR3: CASSLEARGGTEAFF; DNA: TGTGCCAGCAGTTTAGAGGCGCGGGGGGGCACTGAAGCTTTCTTT
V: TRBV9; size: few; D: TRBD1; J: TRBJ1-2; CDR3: CASSGFPGQGVYGYTF; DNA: TGTGCCAGCAGCGGCTTCCCGGGACAGGGCGTCTATGGCTACACCTTC
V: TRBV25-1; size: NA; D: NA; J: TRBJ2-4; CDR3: CASSEWSDSAKNIQYF; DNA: TGTGCCAGCAGTGAATGGTCCGACTCAGCCAAAAACATTCAGTACTTC
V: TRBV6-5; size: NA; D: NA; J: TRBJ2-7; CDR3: CASSYHLGRSYEQYF; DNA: TGTGCCAGCAGTTATCACTTGGGCAGGTCATACGAGCAGTACTTC
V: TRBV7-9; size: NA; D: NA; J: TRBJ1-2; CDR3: CASSLGGTAPIQGGYTF; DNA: TGTGCCAGCAGCTTAGGCGGGACGGCTCCTATCCAGGGTGGCTACACCTTC
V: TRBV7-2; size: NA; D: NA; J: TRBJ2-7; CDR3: CASRWGPDTYEQYF; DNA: TGTGCCAGCAGATGGGGGCCTGATACCTACGAGCAGTACTTC
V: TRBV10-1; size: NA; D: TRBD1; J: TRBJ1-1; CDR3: CASSYFGQANTEAFF; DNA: TGCGCCAGCAGCTACTTTGGACAGGCGAACACTGAAGCTTTCTTT
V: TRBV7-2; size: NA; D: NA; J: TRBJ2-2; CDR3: CASSSRVYPGELFF; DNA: TGTGCCAGCAGCTCCAGGGTATACCCCGGGGAGCTGTTTTTT
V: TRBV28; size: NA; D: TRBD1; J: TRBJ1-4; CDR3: CASSFTGEEKLFF; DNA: TGTGCCAGCAGTTTTACAGGGGAGGAAAAACTGTTTTTT
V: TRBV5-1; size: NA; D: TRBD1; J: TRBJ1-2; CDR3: CASSSQQGIYGYTF; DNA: TGCGCCAGCAGCTCCCAACAGGGGATTTATGGCTACACCTTC
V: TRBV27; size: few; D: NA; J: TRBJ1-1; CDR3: CASSLIWEGEAFF; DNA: TGTGCCAGCAGTTTAATTTGGGAGGGTGAAGCTTTCTTT